These T cell receptor beta chains were read from a single sample in a study of glioma-infiltrating T cells after dendritic cell vaccination. Some clones are missing from TCRdb's copy, which holds only in-frame ones; the method was immunoSEQ multiplex PCR. The sample has 50,000 to 60,000 clones, about four fifths seen once. The source was blood, collected after dendritic cell vaccination. These receptors came from a human donor with glioblastoma. The CDR3 runs from the conserved cysteine through the conserved F or W. The order of the fields is V gene, J gene, CDR3 length, clone size, D gene, CDR3 DNA, CDR3 protein. A D gene is named only where the DNA matches it firmly. Size tells how often a clone was seen (once, few, many) or the class of an expanded clone, and some rows leave it out.

>TRBV5-1|TRBJ2-3|15|once|TRBD2
TGCGCCAGCAGCTTACTAGCGGGGGGCACAGATACGCAGTATTTT
CASSLLAGGTDTQYF
>TRBV11-2|TRBJ2-7|12|NA|NA
TGTGCCAGCAGCTTATCGGCCTACGAGCAGTACTTC
CASSLSAYEQYF
>TRBV11-3|TRBJ1-1|13|NA|NA
TGTGCCAGCAGCTTCCGACAGGACACTGAAGCTTTCTTT
CASSFRQDTEAFF
>TRBV7-6|TRBJ1-1|16|NA|NA
TGTGCCAGCAGCCCGGGGGTCTCCTGGGTGAACACTGAAGCTTTCTTT
CASSPGVSWVNTEAFF
>TRBV21-1|TRBJ1-3|15|NA|NA
TGTGCCAGCAGCAAAGTCAGGGGAAGCGGAAACACCATATATTTT
CASSKVRGSGNTIYF
>TRBV18|TRBJ1-1|13|NA|NA
TGTGCCAGCTCACCGGGCCAACCCACCGAAGCTTTCTTT
CASSPGQPTEAFF
>TRBV7-9|TRBJ1-1|14|NA|NA
TGTGCCAGCAGCTCGACACCCTCGGACACTGAAGCTTTCTTT
CASSSTPSDTEAFF
>TRBV11-2|TRBJ1-4|14|NA|TRBD1
TGTGCCAGCAGCCTCGACAGGGTGAATGAAAAACTGTTTTTT
CASSLDRVNEKLFF
>TRBV12-5|TRBJ2-2|16|NA|NA
TGTGCTAGTGGTTTGGTAGAGGGCGCTTACACCGGGGAGCTGTTTTTT
CASGLVEGAYTGELFF
>TRBV5-1|TRBJ2-5|14|NA|NA
TGCGCCAGCAGCTTGGGGAGGCTGGGGGAGACCCAGTACTTC
CASSLGRLGETQYF
>TRBV13|TRBJ2-5|16|NA|TRBD1
TGTGCCAGCAGCGACCCGACAGGGAGAGGCCAAGAGACCCAGTACTTC
CASSDPTGRGQETQYF
>TRBV5-4|TRBJ2-3|16|NA|TRBD2
TGTGCCAGCAGCCTTGGACTAGCGGGGGGCACAGATACGCAGTATTTT
CASSLGLAGGTDTQYF
>TRBV2|TRBJ2-3|13|NA|NA
TGTGCCAGCAGAAACAGGGCAAGGGATACGCAGTATTTT
CASRNRARDTQYF
>TRBV10-1|TRBJ1-2|10|few|NA
TGCGCCAGCAGTTCAGGGGGCTACACCTTC
CASSSGGYTF
>TRBV11-3|TRBJ1-2|13|NA|NA
TGTGCCAGCAGCCGAGGGGGGGCGAATGGCTACACCTTC
CASSRGGANGYTF
>TRBV10-1|TRBJ2-1|12|medium-sized|NA
TGCGCCAGCAGTCCGAACAGGGATGAGCAGTTCTTC
CASSPNRDEQFF
>TRBV2|TRBJ2-3|16|NA|NA
TGTGCCAGCAGTGCTTGGGGCCAGCCCCACACAGATACGCAGTATTTT
CASSAWGQPHTDTQYF
>TRBV9|TRBJ1-3|16|NA|NA
TGTGCCAGCAGCGTAGCCCAGGGGCGCTCTGGAAACACCATATATTTT
CASSVAQGRSGNTIYF
>TRBV9|TRBJ1-1|14|NA|TRBD1
TGTGCCAGCAGCGTAGGGGGACAGGGGGAGGAGGCTTTCTTT
CASSVGGQGEEAFF
>TRBV6-5|TRBJ1-1|16|NA|TRBD1
TGTGCCAGCAGTTACCTACAGGGGCTGCGTCCCACTGAAGCTTTCTTT
CASSYLQGLRPTEAFF
>TRBV2|TRBJ2-7|11|NA|TRBD1
TGTGCCAGGAGGACAGGGGACGAGCAGTACTTC
CARRTGDEQYF
>TRBV27|TRBJ1-2|15|NA|TRBD1
TGTGCCAGCAGTTTGTCCGGGACAGGAATTTATGGCTACACCTTC
CASSLSGTGIYGYTF
>TRBV7-2|TRBJ1-1|16|NA|NA
TGTGCCAGCAGCATCCCCGGAGGTACAGTGAACACTGAAGCTTTCTTT
CASSIPGGTVNTEAFF
>TRBV13|TRBJ2-3|15|few|TRBD2
TGTGCCAGCAGCCCCGGACTAGCGCGCACAGATACGCAGTATTTT
CASSPGLARTDTQYF
>TRBV29-1|TRBJ2-3|14|NA|NA
TGCAGCTCAGATAGGAGGGGGCTCCTAGATACGCAGTATTTT
CSSDRRGLLDTQYF
>TRBV12-5|TRBJ1-2|11|NA|NA
TGTGCTAGTGGTCTGCAGGAGGGTTACACCTTC
CASGLQEGYTF
>TRBV4-2|TRBJ2-4|14|NA|NA
TGTGCCAGCAGCCAAGTCTTAGCCAAAAACATTCAGTACTTC
CASSQVLAKNIQYF